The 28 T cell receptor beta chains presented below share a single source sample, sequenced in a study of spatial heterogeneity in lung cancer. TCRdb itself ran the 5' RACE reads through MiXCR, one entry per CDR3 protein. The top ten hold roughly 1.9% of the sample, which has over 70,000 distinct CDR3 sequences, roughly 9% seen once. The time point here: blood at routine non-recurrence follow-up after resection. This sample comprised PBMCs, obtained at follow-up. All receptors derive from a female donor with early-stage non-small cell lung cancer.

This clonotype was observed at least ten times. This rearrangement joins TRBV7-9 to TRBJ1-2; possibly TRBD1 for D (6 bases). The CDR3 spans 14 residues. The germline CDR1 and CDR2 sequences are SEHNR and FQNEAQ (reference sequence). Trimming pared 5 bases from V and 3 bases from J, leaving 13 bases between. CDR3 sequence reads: CASSPEGGDYGYTF. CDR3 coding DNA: TGTGCCAGCAGCCCCGAGGGGGGTGACTATGGCTACACCTTC.

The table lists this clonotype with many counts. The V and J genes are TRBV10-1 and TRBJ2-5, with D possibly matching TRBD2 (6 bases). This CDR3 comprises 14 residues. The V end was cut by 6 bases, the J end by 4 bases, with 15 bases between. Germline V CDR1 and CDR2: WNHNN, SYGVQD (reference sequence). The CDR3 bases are TGCGCCAGCAGCGCGGGACCCACAGGAGAGACCCAGTACTTC. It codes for CASSAGPTGETQYF.

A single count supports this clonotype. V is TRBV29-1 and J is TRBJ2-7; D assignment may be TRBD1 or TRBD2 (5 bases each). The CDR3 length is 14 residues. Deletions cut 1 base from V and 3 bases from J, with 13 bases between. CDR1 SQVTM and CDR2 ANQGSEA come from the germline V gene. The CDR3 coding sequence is TGCAGCGTTGAAGCGGGACGGACAAACTACGAGCAGTACTTC. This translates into CSVEAGRTNYEQYF.

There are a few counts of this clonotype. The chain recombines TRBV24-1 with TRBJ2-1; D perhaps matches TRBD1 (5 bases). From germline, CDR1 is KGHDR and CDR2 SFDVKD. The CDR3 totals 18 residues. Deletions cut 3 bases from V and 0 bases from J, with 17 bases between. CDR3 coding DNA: TGTGCCACCAGTGATAGCCCCCCGACAGTGAGCTCCTACAATGAGCAGTTCTTC. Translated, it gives CATSDSPPTVSSYNEQFF.

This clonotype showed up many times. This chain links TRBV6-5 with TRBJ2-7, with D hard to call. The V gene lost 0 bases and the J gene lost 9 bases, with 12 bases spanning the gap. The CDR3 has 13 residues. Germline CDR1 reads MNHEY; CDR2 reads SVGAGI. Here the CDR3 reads CASSYSARSRQYF. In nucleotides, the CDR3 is TGTGCCAGCAGTTACTCGGCAAGGAGCCGGCAGTACTTC.

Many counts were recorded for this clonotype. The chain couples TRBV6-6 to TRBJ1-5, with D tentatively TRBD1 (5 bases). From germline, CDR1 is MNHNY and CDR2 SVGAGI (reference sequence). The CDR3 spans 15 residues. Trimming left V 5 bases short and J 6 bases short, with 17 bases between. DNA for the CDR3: TGTGCCAGCAGTACCTACGGGGGATTTATTCAGCCCCAGCATTTT. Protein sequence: CASSTYGGFIQPQHF.

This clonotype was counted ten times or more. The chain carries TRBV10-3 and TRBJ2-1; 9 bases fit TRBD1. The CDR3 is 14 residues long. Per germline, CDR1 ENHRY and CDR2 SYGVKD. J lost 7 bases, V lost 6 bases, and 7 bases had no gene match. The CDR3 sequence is CAIRVGQGFNEQFF. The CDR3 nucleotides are TGTGCCATCAGAGTCGGACAGGGGTTTAATGAGCAGTTCTTC.

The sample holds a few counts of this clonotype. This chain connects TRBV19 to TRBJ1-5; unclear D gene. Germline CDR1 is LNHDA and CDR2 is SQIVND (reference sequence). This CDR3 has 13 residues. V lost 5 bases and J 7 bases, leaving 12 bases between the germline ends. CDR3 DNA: TGTGCCAGTAGTTTCTCAGACGTCCAGCCCCAGCATTTT. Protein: CASSFSDVQPQHF.

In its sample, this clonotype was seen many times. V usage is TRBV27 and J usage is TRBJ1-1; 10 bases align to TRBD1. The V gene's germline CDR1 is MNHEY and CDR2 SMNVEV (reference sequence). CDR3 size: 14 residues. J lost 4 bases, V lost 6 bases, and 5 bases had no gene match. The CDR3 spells CASRRQGAGTEAFF. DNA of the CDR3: TGTGCCAGCAGAAGACAGGGGGCGGGCACTGAAGCTTTCTTT.

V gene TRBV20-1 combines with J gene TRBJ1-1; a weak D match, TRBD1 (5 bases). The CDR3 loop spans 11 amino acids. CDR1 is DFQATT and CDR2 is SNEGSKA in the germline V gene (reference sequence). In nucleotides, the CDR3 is TGCAGGGGGGGTGGGTGGCTGGAAGCTTTCTTT. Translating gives CRGGGWLEAFF.

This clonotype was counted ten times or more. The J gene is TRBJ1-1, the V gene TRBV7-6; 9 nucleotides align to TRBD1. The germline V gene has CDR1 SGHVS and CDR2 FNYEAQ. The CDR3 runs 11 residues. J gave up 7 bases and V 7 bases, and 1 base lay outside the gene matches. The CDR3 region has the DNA TGTGCCAGCACGGGACAGGGTGAAGCTTTCTTT. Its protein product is CASTGQGEAFF.

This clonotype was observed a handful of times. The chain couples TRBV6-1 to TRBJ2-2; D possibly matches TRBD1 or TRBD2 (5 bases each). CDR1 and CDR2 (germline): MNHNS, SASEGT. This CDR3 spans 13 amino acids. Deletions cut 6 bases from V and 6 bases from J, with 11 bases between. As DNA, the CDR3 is TGTGCCAGCAGCCCTATGGGACCCGGGGAGCTGTTTTTT. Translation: CASSPMGPGELFF.

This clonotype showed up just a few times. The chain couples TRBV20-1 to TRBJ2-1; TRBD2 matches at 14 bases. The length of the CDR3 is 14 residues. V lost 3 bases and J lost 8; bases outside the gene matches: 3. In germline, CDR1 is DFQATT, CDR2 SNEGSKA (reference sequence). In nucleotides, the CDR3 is TGCAGTGCTAGTCCGGGACTAGCGGGAGATGAGCAGTTCTTC. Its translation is CSASPGLAGDEQFF.

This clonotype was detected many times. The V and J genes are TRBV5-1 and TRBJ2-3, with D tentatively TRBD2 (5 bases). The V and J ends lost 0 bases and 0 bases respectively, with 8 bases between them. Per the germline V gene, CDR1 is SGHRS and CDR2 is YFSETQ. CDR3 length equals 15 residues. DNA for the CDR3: TGCGCCAGCAGCTTGGAAGGCGGGAGCACAGATACGCAGTATTTT. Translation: CASSLEGGSTDTQYF.

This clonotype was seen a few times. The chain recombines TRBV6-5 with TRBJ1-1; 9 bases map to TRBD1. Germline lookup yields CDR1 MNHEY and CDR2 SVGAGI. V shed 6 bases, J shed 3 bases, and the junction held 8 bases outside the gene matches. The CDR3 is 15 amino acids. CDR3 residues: CASRQGQGYDTEAFF. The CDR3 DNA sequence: TGTGCCAGCAGACAGGGACAGGGCTACGACACTGAAGCTTTCTTT.

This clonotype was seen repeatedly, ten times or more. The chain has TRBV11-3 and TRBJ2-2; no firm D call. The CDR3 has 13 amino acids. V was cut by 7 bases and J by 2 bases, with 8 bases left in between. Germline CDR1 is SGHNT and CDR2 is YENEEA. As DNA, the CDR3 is TGTGCCAGCATTCCAGATAACACCGGGGAGCTGTTTTTT. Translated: CASIPDNTGELFF.

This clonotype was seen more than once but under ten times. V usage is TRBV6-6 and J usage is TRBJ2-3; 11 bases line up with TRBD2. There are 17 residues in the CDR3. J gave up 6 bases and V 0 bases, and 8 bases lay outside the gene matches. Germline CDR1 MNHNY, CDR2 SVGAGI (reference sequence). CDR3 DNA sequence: TGTGCCAGCAGTTACTCGAGGCTAGCGGGAGGCGGGGATACGCAGTATTTT. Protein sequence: CASSYSRLAGGGDTQYF.

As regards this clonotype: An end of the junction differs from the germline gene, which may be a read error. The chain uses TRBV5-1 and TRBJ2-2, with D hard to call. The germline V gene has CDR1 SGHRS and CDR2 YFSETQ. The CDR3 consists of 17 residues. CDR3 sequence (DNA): TGCGCCAGCAGCTTGGTTACCGAGATAACGAACACCGAGGAGCTGTTTTTT. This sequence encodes CASSLVTEITNTEELFF. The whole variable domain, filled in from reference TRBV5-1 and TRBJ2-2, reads KAGVTQTPRYLIKTRGQQVTLSCSPISGHRSVSWYQQTPGQGLQFLFEYFSETQRNKGNFPGRFSGRQFSNSRSEMNVSTLELGDSALYLCASSLVTEITNTEELFFGEGSRLTVL.

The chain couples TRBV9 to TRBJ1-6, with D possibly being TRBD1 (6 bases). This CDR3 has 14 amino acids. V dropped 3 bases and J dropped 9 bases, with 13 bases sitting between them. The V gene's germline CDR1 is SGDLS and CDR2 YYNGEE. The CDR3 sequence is CASSARQVRSPLHF. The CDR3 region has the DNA TGTGCCAGCAGCGCACGACAGGTTCGTTCACCCCTCCACTTT.

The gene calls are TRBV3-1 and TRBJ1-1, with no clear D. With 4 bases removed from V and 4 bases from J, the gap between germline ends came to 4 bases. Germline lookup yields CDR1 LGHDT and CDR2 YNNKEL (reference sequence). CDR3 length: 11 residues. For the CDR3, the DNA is TGTGCCAGCAGCCGATTCACTGAAGCTTTCTTT. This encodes CASSRFTEAFF.

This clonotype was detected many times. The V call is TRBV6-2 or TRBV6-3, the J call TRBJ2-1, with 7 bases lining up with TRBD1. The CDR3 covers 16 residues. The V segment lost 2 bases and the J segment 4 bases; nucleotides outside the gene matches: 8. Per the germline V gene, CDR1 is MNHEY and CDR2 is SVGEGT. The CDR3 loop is CASSYRIGTDYNEQFF. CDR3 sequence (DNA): TGTGCCAGCAGTTACCGAATCGGGACAGATTACAATGAGCAGTTCTTC.

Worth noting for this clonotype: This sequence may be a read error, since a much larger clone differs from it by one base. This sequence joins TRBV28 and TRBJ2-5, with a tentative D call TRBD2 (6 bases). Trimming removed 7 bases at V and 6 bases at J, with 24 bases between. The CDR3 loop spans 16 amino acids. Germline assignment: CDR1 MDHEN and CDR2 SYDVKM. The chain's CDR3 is CASTFWGGGAQKTQYF. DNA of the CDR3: TGTGCCAGCACCTTTTGGGGAGGCGGGGCACAAAAGACCCAGTACTTC.

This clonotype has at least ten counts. CDR3 amino acids: CASSYPPSSGGYNEQFF. In nucleotides, the CDR3 is TGTGCCAGCAGTTACCCCCCCTCCAGCGGGGGTTACAATGAGCAGTTCTTC. The rearrangement joins TRBV6-2 or TRBV6-3 to TRBJ2-1, with TRBD2 matching 8 bases. The CDR3 totals 17 residues. CDR1 is MNHEY, CDR2 SVGEGT, per germline. V lost 2 bases to trimming and J lost 4 bases; unmatched junction nucleotides: 10.

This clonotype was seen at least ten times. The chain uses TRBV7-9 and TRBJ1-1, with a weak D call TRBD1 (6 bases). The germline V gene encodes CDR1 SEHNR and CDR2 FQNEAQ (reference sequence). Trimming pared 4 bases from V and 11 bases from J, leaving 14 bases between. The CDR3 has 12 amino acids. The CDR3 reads CASSSDRRRAFF. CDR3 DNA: TGTGCCAGCAGCTCCGACAGGCGCCGGGCTTTCTTT. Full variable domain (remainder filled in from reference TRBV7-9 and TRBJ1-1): DTGVSQNPRHKITKRGQNVTFRCDPISEHNRLYWYRQTLGQGPEFLTYFQNEAQLEKSRLLSDRFSAERPKGSFSTLEIQRTEQGDSAMYLCASSSDRRRAFFGQGTRLTVV.

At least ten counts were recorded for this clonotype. CDR3: CSVGGGSGGGEQYF. The CDR3 DNA reads TGCAGCGTTGGGGGCGGTTCAGGGGGCGGCGAGCAGTACTTC. V usage is TRBV29-1 and J usage is TRBJ2-7; 8 positions agree with TRBD1. This CDR3 has 14 amino acids. V shed 4 bases and J 6 bases; nucleotides not matched to a gene: 11. The germline V gene encodes CDR1 SQVTM and CDR2 ANQGSEA.

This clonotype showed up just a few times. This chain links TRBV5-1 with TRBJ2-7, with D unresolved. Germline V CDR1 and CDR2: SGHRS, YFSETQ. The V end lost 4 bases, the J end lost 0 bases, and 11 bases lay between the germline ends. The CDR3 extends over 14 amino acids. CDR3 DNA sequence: TGCGCCAGCAGCGCCTCTCTTACCTCCTACGAGCAGTACTTC. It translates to CASSASLTSYEQYF.

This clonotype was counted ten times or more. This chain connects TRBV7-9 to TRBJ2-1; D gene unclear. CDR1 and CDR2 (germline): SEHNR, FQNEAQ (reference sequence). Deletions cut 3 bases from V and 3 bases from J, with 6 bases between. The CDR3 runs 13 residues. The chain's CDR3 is CASSFNSYNEQFF. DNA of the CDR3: TGTGCCAGCAGCTTTAATAGCTACAATGAGCAGTTCTTC.

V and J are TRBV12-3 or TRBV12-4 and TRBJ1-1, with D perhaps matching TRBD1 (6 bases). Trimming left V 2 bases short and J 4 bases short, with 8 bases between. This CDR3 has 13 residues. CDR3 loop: CASSLLGATEAFF. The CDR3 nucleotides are TGTGCCAGCAGTTTATTGGGGGCCACTGAAGCTTTCTTT.